The TCR beta chain under discussion was sequenced for a study of blood T cell repertoires in COVID-19. Turning to the study itself: Nucleic acid was either cDNA or gDNA, and it came from T cells, B-cell-depleted T cells, or PBMCs.

The CDR3 runs to 16 residues. V shed 5 bases and J shed 2 bases, with 13 bases lying between them. In germline, CDR1 is LNHNV, CDR2 YYDKDF (reference sequence). Profiling relied on immunoSEQ multiplex PCR, and the TCRdb table lists in-frame clones only, not all of them. The sample yields 40,000 to 50,000 clones, around 87% seen once. Sequenced: peripheral blood. This sequence was found in a man under 40 with active or convalescent COVID-19. The V and J genes are TRBV15 and TRBJ2-6, with a weak D call TRBD1 (6 bases). The CDR3 nucleotides are TGTGCCACCAGCCGGCAGGGGAGCCCTGGGGCCAACGTCCTGACTTTC. Protein sequence: CATSRQGSPGANVLTF.